The T cell receptor (beta chain) under discussion was sequenced for a study of shared clonotypes between healthy human individuals. Trimming took 2 bases from V and 0 from J, leaving 19 bases between them. The CDR3 contains 18 residues. Germline V gene data show CDR1 as SGDLS and CDR2 as YYNGEE. Assay: immunoSEQ multiplex PCR; the TCRdb copy retains only in-frame clones and omits some. This sample has over 1.4 million clones, with around 97% found just once. This TCR came from a man aged 25 to 40 in good health. This chain connects TRBV9 to TRBJ2-3; D is perhaps TRBD2 (6 bases). The specimen sequenced was naive CD4+ T cells sorted from blood. The subset: CD45RA+ positively selected. CDR3 coding DNA: TGTGCCAGCAGCGTTTCCGGGACTTCTGAACCGAGCACAGATACGCAGTATTTT. This codes for CASSVSGTSEPSTDTQYF.